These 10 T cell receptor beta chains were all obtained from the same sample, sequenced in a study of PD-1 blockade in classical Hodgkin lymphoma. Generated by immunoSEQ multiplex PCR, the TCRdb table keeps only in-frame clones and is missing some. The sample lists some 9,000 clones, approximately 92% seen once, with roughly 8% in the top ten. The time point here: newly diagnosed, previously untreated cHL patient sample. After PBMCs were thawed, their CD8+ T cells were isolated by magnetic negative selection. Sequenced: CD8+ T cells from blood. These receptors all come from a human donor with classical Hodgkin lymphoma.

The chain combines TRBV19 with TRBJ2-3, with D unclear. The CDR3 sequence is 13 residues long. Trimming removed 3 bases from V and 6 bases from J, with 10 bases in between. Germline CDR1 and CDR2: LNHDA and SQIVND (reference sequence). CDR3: CASSILPSDTQYF. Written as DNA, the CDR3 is TGTGCCAGTAGTATTCTTCCCTCGGATACGCAGTATTTT.

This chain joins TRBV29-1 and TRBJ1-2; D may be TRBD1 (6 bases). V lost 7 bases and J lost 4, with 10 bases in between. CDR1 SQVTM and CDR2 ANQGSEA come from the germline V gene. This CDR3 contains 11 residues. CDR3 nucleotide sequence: TGCAGCGCCAGGGGCAGCTATGGCTACACCTTC. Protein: CSARGSYGYTF.

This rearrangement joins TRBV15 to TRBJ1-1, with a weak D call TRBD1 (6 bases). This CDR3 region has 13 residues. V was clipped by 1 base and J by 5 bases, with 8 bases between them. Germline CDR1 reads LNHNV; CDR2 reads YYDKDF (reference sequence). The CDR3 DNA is TGTGCCACCAGCAGAGGGCAGGGGACTGAAGCTTTCTTT. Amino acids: CATSRGQGTEAFF.

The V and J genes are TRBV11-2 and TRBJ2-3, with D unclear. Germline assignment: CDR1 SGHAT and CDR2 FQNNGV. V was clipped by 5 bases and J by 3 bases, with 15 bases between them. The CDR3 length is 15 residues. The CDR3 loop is CASSPPWVKTDTQYF. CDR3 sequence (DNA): TGTGCCAGCAGCCCACCTTGGGTTAAGACAGATACGCAGTATTTT.

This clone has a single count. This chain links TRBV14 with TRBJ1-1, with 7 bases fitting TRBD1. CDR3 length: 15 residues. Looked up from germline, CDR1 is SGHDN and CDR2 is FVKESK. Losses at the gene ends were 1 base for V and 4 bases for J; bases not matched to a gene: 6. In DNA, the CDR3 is TGTGCCAGCAGCCAAGTCCCGGGACAGCTCACTGAAGCTTTCTTT. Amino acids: CASSQVPGQLTEAFF.

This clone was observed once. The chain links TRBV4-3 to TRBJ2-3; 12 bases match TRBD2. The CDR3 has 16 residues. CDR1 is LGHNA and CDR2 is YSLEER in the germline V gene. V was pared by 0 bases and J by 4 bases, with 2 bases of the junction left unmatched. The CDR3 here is CASSQDLAGGPDTQYF. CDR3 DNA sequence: TGCGCCAGCAGCCAAGATCTAGCGGGGGGGCCAGATACGCAGTATTTT.

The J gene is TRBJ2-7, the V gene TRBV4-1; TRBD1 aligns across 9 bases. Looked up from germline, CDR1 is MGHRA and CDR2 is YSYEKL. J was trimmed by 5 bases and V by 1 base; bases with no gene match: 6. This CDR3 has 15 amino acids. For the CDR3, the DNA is TGCGCCAGCAGCCAAGCGGGACAGGGCCGTCACGAGCAGTACTTC. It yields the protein CASSQAGQGRHEQYF.

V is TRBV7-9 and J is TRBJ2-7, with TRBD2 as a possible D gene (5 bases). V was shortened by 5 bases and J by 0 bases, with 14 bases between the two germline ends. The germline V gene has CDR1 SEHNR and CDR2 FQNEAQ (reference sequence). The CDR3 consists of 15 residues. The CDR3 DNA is TGTGCCAGCAGCCCAAGAGGGTCCCTCTCCTACGAGCAGTACTTC. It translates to CASSPRGSLSYEQYF.

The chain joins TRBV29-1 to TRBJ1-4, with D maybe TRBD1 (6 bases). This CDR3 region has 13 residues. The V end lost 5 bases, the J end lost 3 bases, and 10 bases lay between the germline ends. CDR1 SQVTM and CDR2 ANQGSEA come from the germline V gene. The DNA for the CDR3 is TGCAGCGTTTTACAGGGCCCTAATGAAAAACTGTTTTTT. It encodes CSVLQGPNEKLFF.

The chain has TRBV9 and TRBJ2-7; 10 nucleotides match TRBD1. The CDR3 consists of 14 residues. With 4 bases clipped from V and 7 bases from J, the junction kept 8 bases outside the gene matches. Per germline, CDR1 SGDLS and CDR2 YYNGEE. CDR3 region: CASSPGTGETEQYF. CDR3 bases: TGTGCCAGCAGCCCAGGGACAGGGGAGACGGAGCAGTACTTC.